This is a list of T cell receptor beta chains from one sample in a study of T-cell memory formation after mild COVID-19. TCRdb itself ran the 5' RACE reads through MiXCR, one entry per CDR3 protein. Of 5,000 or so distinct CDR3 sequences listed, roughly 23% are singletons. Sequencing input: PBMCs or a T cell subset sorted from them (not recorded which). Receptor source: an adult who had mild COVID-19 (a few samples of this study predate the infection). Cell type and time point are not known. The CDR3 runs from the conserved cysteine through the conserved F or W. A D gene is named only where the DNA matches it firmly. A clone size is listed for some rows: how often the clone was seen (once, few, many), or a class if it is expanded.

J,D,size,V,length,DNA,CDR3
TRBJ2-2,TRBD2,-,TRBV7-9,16,TGTGCCAGCAGCGCTAGCGGGGGGCTTTGGACCGGGGAGCTGTTTTTT,CASSASGGLWTGELFF
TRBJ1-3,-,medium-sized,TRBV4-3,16,TGCGCCAGCAGCCAAAAGGGGTCGTATTCTGGAAACACCATATATTTT,CASSQKGSYSGNTIYF
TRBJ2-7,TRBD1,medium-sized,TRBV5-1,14,TGCGCCAGCAGCCGAGTGGACAGGACCTACGAGCAGTACTTC,CASSRVDRTYEQYF
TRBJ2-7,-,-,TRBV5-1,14,TGCGCCAGCAGCTCCGGACTAGGGGGCTACGAGCAGTACTTC,CASSSGLGGYEQYF
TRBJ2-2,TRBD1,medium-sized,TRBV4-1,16,TGCGCCAGCAGCCAAGGTCCGGGACAGGGAACCGGGGAGCTGTTTTTT,CASSQGPGQGTGELFF
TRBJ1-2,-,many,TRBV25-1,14,TGTGCCAGCAGTGAATACCACGGGGCTATGGGCTACACCTTC,CASSEYHGAMGYTF
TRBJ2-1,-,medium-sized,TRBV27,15,TGTGCCAGCAGTATGACCCTTTGGCGGGGCAATGAGCAGTTCTTC,CASSMTLWRGNEQFF
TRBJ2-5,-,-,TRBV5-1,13,TGCGCCAGCAGCTTGGACCTGCAGGGGACCCAGTACTTC,CASSLDLQGTQYF
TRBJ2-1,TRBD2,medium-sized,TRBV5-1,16,TGCGCCAGCAGCCCGTTGGGAGCGGGGAAAAACAATGAGCAGTTCTTC,CASSPLGAGKNNEQFF
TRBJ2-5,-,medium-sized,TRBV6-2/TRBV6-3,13,TGTGCCAGCAGTCACAGATTACAAGAGACCCAGTACTTC,CASSHRLQETQYF
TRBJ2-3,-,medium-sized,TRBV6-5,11,TGTGCCAGCAGTTGGGGCGATACGCAGTATTTT,CASSWGDTQYF
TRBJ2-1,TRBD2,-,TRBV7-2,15,TGTGCCAGCAGGTTTAGCGGGGGACTTGACAATGAGCAGTTCTTC,CASRFSGGLDNEQFF
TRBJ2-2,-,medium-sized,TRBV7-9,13,TGTGCCAGCAGCTTAGCGGCGACCGGGGAGCTGTTTTTT,CASSLAATGELFF
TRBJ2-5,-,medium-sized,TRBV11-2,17,TGTGCCAGCAGCCCTTTCCCCGGGACGACCGACCAAGAGACCCAGTACTTC,CASSPFPGTTDQETQYF
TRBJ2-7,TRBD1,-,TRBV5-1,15,TGCGCCAGCAGCAGAACAGGGGGGTCCTCCTACGAGCAGTACTTC,CASSRTGGSSYEQYF
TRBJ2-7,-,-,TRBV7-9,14,TGTGCCAGCAGCTTAGGCCCAGGGCGTTACGAGCAGTACTTC,CASSLGPGRYEQYF
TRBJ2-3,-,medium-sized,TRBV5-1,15,TGCGCCAGCAGCCAGACAGGTCTCGGTACAGATACGCAGTATTTT,CASSQTGLGTDTQYF
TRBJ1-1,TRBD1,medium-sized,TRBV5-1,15,TGCGCCAGCAGCTCGACAGGGAGAGGGGACACTGAAGCTTTCTTT,CASSSTGRGDTEAFF
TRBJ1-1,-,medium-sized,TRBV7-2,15,TGTGCCAGCAGACTCTACCAGGGATCGAACACTGAAGCTTTCTTT,CASRLYQGSNTEAFF
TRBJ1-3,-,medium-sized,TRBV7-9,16,TGTGCCAGCAGCTTAGGGTCGATTTTCTCTGGAAACACCATATATTTT,CASSLGSIFSGNTIYF
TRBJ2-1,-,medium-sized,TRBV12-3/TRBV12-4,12,TGTGCCAGCAGTACATGGACCACTTCGGTGTTCTTC,CASSTWTTSVFF
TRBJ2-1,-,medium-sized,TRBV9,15,TGTGCCAGCAGCGTAGTGGGGGCCACCTACAATGAGCAGTTCTTC,CASSVVGATYNEQFF
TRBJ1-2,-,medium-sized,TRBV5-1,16,TGCGCCAGCAGCCTTGTTAGTACAGGCCCTTTCTATGGCTACACCTTC,CASSLVSTGPFYGYTF
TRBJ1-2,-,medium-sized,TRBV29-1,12,TGCAGCGTTGAAGGGGAGGGGTATGGCTACACCTTC,CSVEGEGYGYTF
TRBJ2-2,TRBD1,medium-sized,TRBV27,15,TGTGCCAGCAGTCTGATGACAGGGAGCACCGGGGAGCTGTTTTTT,CASSLMTGSTGELFF
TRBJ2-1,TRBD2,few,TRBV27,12,TGTGCCACCGGGACTAGAGGGGGGGGTCGGTTCTTC,CATGTRGGGRFF
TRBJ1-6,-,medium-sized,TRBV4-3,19,TGCGCCAGCAGCCAAGCCGTCATCCCTGCGAGCTCCTATAATTCACCCCTCCACTTT,CASSQAVIPASSYNSPLHF
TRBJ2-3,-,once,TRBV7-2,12,TGTGCCAGCAGCTCCCAGGGGAATACGCAGTATTTT,CASSSQGNTQYF
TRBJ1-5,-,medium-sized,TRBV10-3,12,TGTGCCATCAGTGAAGTTCAGCAGCCCCAGCATTTT,CAISEVQQPQHF
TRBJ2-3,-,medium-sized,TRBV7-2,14,TGTGCCAGCCGCTTGGGCAGGTCCTTAGATACGCAGTATTTT,CASRLGRSLDTQYF
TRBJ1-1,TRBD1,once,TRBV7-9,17,TGTGCCAGCAGATCGTGGGGACAGGCCTCCAGTGGCACTGAAGCTTTCTTT,CASRSWGQASSGTEAFF
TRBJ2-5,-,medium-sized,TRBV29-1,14,TGCAGCGTTGAAGATCGGCAGGGACAAGAGACCCAGTACTTC,CSVEDRQGQETQYF
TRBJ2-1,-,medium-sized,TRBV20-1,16,TGCAGTGCTAGAGATAGAGGGATCGACTCCTACAATGAGCAGTTCTTC,CSARDRGIDSYNEQFF
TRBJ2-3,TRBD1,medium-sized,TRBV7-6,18,TGTGCCAGCAGCTCGCCCGGACAGGGGGCATGGGATACAGATACGCAGTATTTT,CASSSPGQGAWDTDTQYF
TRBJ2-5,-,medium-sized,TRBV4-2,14,TGTGCCAGCAGCCAAAGGGACTACCAAGAGACCCAGTACTTC,CASSQRDYQETQYF
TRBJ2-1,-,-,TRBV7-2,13,TGTGCCAGCAGCTTAGTCGGAGCGAGGGAGCAGTTCTTC,CASSLVGAREQFF
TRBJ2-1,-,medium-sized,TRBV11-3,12,TGTGCCAGCAGCACAGGGGGGGAGGAGCAGTTCTTC,CASSTGGEEQFF
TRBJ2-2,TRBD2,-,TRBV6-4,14,TGTGCCAGCAGCGGAATAGCGGGGGTCGGGGAGCTGTTTTTT,CASSGIAGVGELFF
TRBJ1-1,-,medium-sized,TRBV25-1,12,TGTGCCAGCAGTGTCTTTGGGACTGAAGCTTTCTTT,CASSVFGTEAFF
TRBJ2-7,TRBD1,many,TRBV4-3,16,TGCGCCAGCAGCCAAGATGAGGGACAGGGTTATGCCGAGCAGTACTTC,CASSQDEGQGYAEQYF
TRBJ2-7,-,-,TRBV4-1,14,TGCGCCAGCAGCCTGAGGGACTCGGGATACGAGCAGTACTTC,CASSLRDSGYEQYF
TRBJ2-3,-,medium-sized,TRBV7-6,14,TGTGCCAGCAGCTTAGAGGTAGTTGCAGATACGCAGTATTTT,CASSLEVVADTQYF
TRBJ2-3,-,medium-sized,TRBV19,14,TGTGCCAGTAGTACCCGACAGGGCACAGATACGCAGTATTTT,CASSTRQGTDTQYF
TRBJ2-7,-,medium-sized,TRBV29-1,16,TGCAGCGTTGAAGCCGGACTGATGTCCGGGTCCTACGAGCAGTACTTC,CSVEAGLMSGSYEQYF